The next 8 T cell receptor beta chains were all read from a single sample in a study of response to subunit inactivated influenza vaccine. One entry per CDR3 protein results from TCRdb running MiXCR on the RT-PCR reads. The sample records a few hundred thousand distinct CDR3 sequences, around 7.9% being singletons. This specimen was PBMCs from blood, taken less than 25 months after vaccination. Receptors were obtained from a man aged 50 to 75 who received an inactivated influenza vaccine.

This clonotype was found a few times. J is TRBJ1-6 and V is TRBV20-1, with unresolved D. The germline V gene has CDR1 DFQATT and CDR2 SNEGSKA (reference sequence). Trimming removed 1 base at V and 10 bases at J, with 17 bases between. This CDR3 is 15 amino acids long. This CDR3 is CSARVREALGSPLHF. The CDR3 nucleotides are TGCAGTGCTAGAGTTCGGGAGGCCCTAGGCTCACCCCTCCACTTT.

The chain employs TRBV18 and TRBJ2-3; no definite D call. The V and J ends lost 0 bases and 0 bases respectively, with 10 bases between them. Germline V gene data show CDR1 as KGHSH and CDR2 as LQKENI. This CDR3 is 16 amino acids long. The CDR3 coding sequence is TGTGCCAGCTCACCACCGGTGGCCTCCAGCACAGATACGCAGTATTTT. Translation gives CASSPPVASSTDTQYF.

This clonotype turned up a few times. This chain's CDR3 is CASSQGTSGGVSDTQYF. The CDR3, as DNA: TGTGCCAGCAGCCAGGGGACTAGCGGGGGAGTATCAGATACGCAGTATTTT. The chain carries TRBV3-1 and TRBJ2-3; TRBD2 matches at 14 bases. CDR1 and CDR2 (germline): LGHDT, YNNKEL (reference sequence). CDR3 length: 17 residues. The junction had 6 bases not matched to a gene; V was cut back by 3 bases and J by 4 bases.

The table lists this clonotype with a few counts. The rearrangement joins TRBV3-1 to TRBJ2-5; D remains ambiguous. V shed 3 bases and J shed 5 bases, with 13 bases lying between them. Germline CDR1 and CDR2: LGHDT and YNNKEL (reference sequence). The CDR3 loop spans 14 amino acids. CDR3 sequence reads: CASSHPGEVETQYF. The CDR3 region has the DNA TGTGCCAGCAGCCATCCGGGCGAGGTGGAGACCCAGTACTTC.

The chain recombines TRBV18 with TRBJ1-6; D unclear. V dropped 4 bases and J dropped 6 bases, with 10 bases sitting between them. Germline loops: CDR1 KGHSH, CDR2 LQKENI. The CDR3 runs to 14 residues. DNA for the CDR3: TGTGCCAGCTCACTTACGGACGGTAATTCACCCCTCCACTTT. Translating it yields CASSLTDGNSPLHF.

The chain employs TRBV6-2 or TRBV6-3 and TRBJ1-5; possible D gene TRBD1, 6 bases. This CDR3 spans 16 amino acids. The V gene lost 8 bases and the J gene lost 2 bases, with 19 bases spanning the gap. Per the germline V gene, CDR1 is MNHEY and CDR2 is SVGEGT. The CDR3 sequence: CASRRGGAGGNQPQHF. DNA for the CDR3: TGTGCCAGCCGACGGGGCGGGGCAGGGGGCAATCAGCCCCAGCATTTT.

This clonotype was observed many times. This sequence joins TRBV27 and TRBJ2-7, with D perhaps TRBD1 (6 bases). CDR3 size: 14 residues. The germline V and J ends were trimmed by 5 bases and 7 bases, with 18 bases remaining between them. Germline V gene lookup returns CDR1 MNHEY and CDR2 SMNVEV (reference sequence). This CDR3 is CASSPPSRGREQYF. As DNA, the CDR3 is TGTGCCAGCAGTCCCCCGAGCAGGGGCCGGGAGCAGTACTTC.

Ten or more counts support this clonotype. V and J are TRBV20-1 and TRBJ1-3, with D perhaps matching TRBD1 (5 bases). The CDR3 extends over 13 amino acids. V lost 4 bases and J lost 2, with 9 bases in between. Per the germline V gene, CDR1 is DFQATT and CDR2 is SNEGSKA (reference sequence). CDR3 loop: CSANPGAGNTIYF. In DNA form, the CDR3 reads TGCAGTGCTAACCCGGGGGCTGGAAACACCATATATTTT.